Sequencing of this TCR beta chain was carried out in a study of blood T cell repertoires in COVID-19. Clones were read by immunoSEQ multiplex PCR, and TCRdb kept only the in-frame ones, dropping some. The top ten hold approximately 0.5% of the sample, which has roughly 190,000 clones, 90% seen once. This clone has only a few counts. Sequenced: peripheral blood. This sequence was found in a man in his fifties with acute or convalescent COVID-19.

The CDR3 bases are TGTGCCAGCAGCGTAGGGCTAGCCTACGAGCAGTACTTC. Amino acid sequence: CASSVGLAYEQYF. V and J are TRBV9 and TRBJ2-7, with D hard to call. This CDR3 has 13 residues. The V end was cut by 0 bases, the J end by 2 bases, with 6 bases between. Germline-derived CDR1 and CDR2 are SGDLS and YYNGEE. Drawing the rest from reference TRBV9 and TRBJ2-7, the complete variable domain is DSGVTQTPKHLITATGQRVTLRCSPRSGDLSVYWYQQSLDQGLQFLIQYYNGEERAKGNILERFSAQQFPDLHSELNLSSLELGDSALYFCASSVGLAYEQYFGPGTRLTVT.